The 20 T cell receptor beta chains presented below share a single source sample, sequenced in a study of T cells in women clearing cervical HPV infection. Clones were read by immunoSEQ multiplex PCR, and TCRdb kept only the in-frame ones, dropping some. Seen in this sample are over 35,000 clones; the ten most common clones hold less than 40%. Material for sequencing was blood buffy coat. These receptors originate from a woman between 18 and 70 years old with a cervical HPV16 infection that either progressed to CIN3+ or cleared (not recorded which).

Notes on this clone: The read ends 3 residues before the CDR3 terminus; that terminus is restored from the germline J gene. The chain carries TRBV7-6 and TRBJ2-3; 8 nucleotides line up with TRBD2. This CDR3 contains 16 residues. The V gene's germline CDR1 is SGHVS and CDR2 FNYEAQ. Trimming took 1 base from V and 4 from J; bases not matched to a gene: 7. CDR3 loop: CASSLDLTSGADTQYF. The sequenced part of the CDR3 DNA is TGTGCCAGCAGCTTAGATCTCACTAGCGGTGCAGATACG. The full variable domain, with the rest looked up from reference TRBV7-6 and TRBJ2-3, is GAGVSQSPRYKVTKRGQDVALRCDPISGHVSLYWYRQALGQGPEFLTYFNYEAQQDKSGLPNDRFSAERPEGSISTLTIQRTEQRDSAMYRCASSLDLTSGADTQYFGPGTRLTVL.

Comment on this clone: The CDR3 goes on 3 residues after the read ends, and that part is filled in from the germline J gene. The chain links TRBV7-6 to TRBJ2-7, with unresolved D. The V and J ends lost 1 base and 2 bases respectively, with 9 bases between them. The CDR3 spans 14 residues. Germline CDR1 and CDR2: SGHVS and FNYEAQ. The CDR3 DNA, read in part, is TGTGCCAGCAGCTTAGAGGCCAGAGCCTACGAG. Protein product: CASSLEARAYE. The whole CDR3 is CASSLEARAYEQYF.

The CDR3: CSAPRGQGFADTQYF. The covered CDR3 bases are TGCAGTGCTCCAAGGGGACAGGGGTTTGCGGATACG. The chain recombines TRBV20-1 with TRBJ2-3; 10 bases agree with TRBD1. Read coverage stops 3 residues before the CDR3 terminus; the germline J gene supplies the remainder. CDR3 length: 15 amino acids. Trimming took 5 bases from V and 6 from J; bases not matched to a gene: 11. Germline V gives CDR1 DFQATT, CDR2 SNEGSKA (reference sequence).

The CDR3 sequence is CSASGGGGFNSPLHF. The part of the CDR3 DNA that was read is TGCAGTGCTAGTGGAGGTGGCGGGTTTAATTCACCC. The genes are TRBV20-1 and TRBJ1-6; no clear D. The missing CDR3 end, 3 residues past where the read stops, is filled in from the germline J gene. The CDR3 has 15 amino acids. V was pared by 3 bases and J by 6 bases, with 15 bases between. Per germline, CDR1 DFQATT and CDR2 SNEGSKA (reference sequence).

In the case of this clone: Read coverage stops 3 residues before the CDR3 terminus; the germline J gene supplies the remainder. This chain joins TRBV30 and TRBJ1-1, with D unresolved. This CDR3 spans 13 amino acids. The germline CDR1 and CDR2 sequences are GTSNPN and SVGIG (reference sequence). V was trimmed by 2 bases and J by 0 bases, leaving 7 bases between them. This CDR3 is CAWSQDMNTEAFF. CDR3 DNA, as far as it was read: TGTGCCTGGAGTCAAGACATGAACACTGAA.

On this clone itself: The read gets to within 3 residues of the CDR3 end, and the germline J gene fills in the rest. The V gene is TRBV30, the J gene TRBJ2-6; 10 positions agree with TRBD2. This CDR3 has 17 amino acids. Germline trimming cut 0 bases from V and 2 bases from J; bases unmatched to any gene: 4. Looked up from germline, CDR1 is GTSNPN and CDR2 is SVGIG (reference sequence). The sequenced part of the CDR3 DNA is TGTGCCTGGAGTGTACGGCTAGCGGGAGCTGGGGCCAACGTC. Translated, it gives CAWSVRLAGAGANV. From start to end, the CDR3 is CAWSVRLAGAGANVLTF.

Comment on this clone: The CDR3 is cut off 3 residues early in the read; its end comes from the germline J gene. The chain employs TRBV30 and TRBJ2-5; the match to TRBD2 covers 7 bases. Germline assignment: CDR1 GTSNPN and CDR2 SVGIG (reference sequence). Trimming at V came to 0 bases and at J to 7 bases, leaving 5 bases not matched to a gene. The CDR3 is 13 amino acids. The chain's CDR3 is CAWSVESGGTQYF. The CDR3 bases that were read are TGTGCCTGGAGTGTAGAGTCGGGGGGGACC.

A remark on this clone: The DNA ends 3 residues before the CDR3 does, and the rest of the CDR3 is filled in from the germline J gene. The genes are TRBV20-1 and TRBJ2-5; 11 nucleotides match TRBD2. CDR1 is DFQATT, CDR2 SNEGSKA, per germline (reference sequence). The length of the CDR3 is 16 residues. After removal of 3 bases from V and 5 bases from J, the junction contained 11 bases not matched to a gene. The CDR3: CSASGTSGPRGETQYF. The part of the CDR3 DNA that was read is TGCAGTGCTAGTGGGACTAGCGGCCCTAGGGGGGAGACC.

With regard to this clone: The DNA ends 3 residues before the CDR3 does, and the rest of the CDR3 is filled in from the germline J gene. The V gene is TRBV19, the J gene TRBJ1-1; the match to TRBD1 covers 8 bases. Germline V lookup: CDR1 LNHDA, CDR2 SQIVND (reference sequence). This CDR3 is built from 16 residues. V lost 3 bases and J lost 2; bases outside the gene matches: 8. CDR3 in amino acids: CASSIYLSGGNTEAFF. The CDR3 bases that were read are TGTGCCAGTAGTATTTATCTCTCAGGGGGCAACACTGAA.

On this clone itself: From the germline J gene comes the end of the CDR3, since the read stops 3 residues before it. The chain recombines TRBV5-4 with TRBJ2-4; maybe TRBD2 (6 bases). Germline CDR1 SGHNT, CDR2 YYREEE (reference sequence). The CDR3 has 15 amino acids. V lost 6 bases and J 2 bases, leaving 15 bases between the germline ends. The DNA read from the CDR3 is TGTGCCAGCACCATTTTTGGGGGGACCAAAAACATT. This gives the protein CASTIFGGTKNI. The entire CDR3 protein is CASTIFGGTKNIQYF.

To note about this clone: The missing CDR3 end, 3 residues past where the read stops, is filled in from the germline J gene. This rearrangement joins TRBV7-8 to TRBJ2-7; 12 nucleotides agree with TRBD2. V lost 6 bases and J lost 5; bases outside the gene matches: 11. The CDR3 spans 16 residues. Germline assignment: CDR1 SGHVS and CDR2 FQNEAQ. The covered CDR3 bases are TGTGCCAGCAGAGGACTAGCGGGACGCCCCAGAGACGAG. Translated, it gives CASRGLAGRPRDE. The full CDR3 is CASRGLAGRPRDEQYF.

On this clone itself: The sequenced fragment ends 3 residues before the CDR3 boundary, so the rest is inferred from the germline J gene. This sequence joins TRBV29-1 and TRBJ1-5; 7 bases map to TRBD1. CDR3 length equals 13 residues. The ends lost 4 bases at V and 6 bases at J; junction bases unmatched: 6. Germline V gene sequence: CDR1 SQVTM, CDR2 ANQGSEA. This CDR3 is CSVGEGAGQPQHF. The covered CDR3 bases are TGCAGCGTTGGGGAGGGGGCGGGTCAGCCC. Complete variable domain (other parts from reference TRBV29-1 and TRBJ1-5): SAVISQKPSRDICQRGTSLTIQCQVDSQVTMMFWYRQQPGQSLTLIATANQGSEATYESGFVIDKFPISRPNLTFSTLTVSNMSPEDSSIYLCSVGEGAGQPQHFGDGTRLSIL.

With respect to this clone: The sequence runs out 3 residues before the end of the CDR3; the remainder is reconstructed from the germline J gene. The chain combines TRBV7-2 with TRBJ1-1, with no clear D. The germline V gene has CDR1 SGHTA and CDR2 FQGNSA. The CDR3 covers 13 residues. Incomplete CDR3 DNA: TGTGCCAGCACTCCCGGTCAGGTGGCGCGA. It is translated as CASTPGQVAR. The full CDR3 protein reads CASTPGQVARAFF.

Points on this clone: Read coverage stops 3 residues before the CDR3 terminus; the germline J gene supplies the remainder. V gene TRBV7-3 combines with J gene TRBJ2-3; 8 bases align to TRBD2. Trimming cost V 5 bases and J 6 bases; bases outside gene matches: 7. The CDR3 has 14 residues. The germline gives CDR1 SGHTA, CDR2 FQGTGA. The CDR3 here is CASSPSPSGDTQYF. The covered CDR3 bases are TGTGCCAGCAGCCCCAGTCCTAGCGGGGATACG.

Details on this clone: The read ends 3 residues before the CDR3 terminus; that terminus is restored from the germline J gene. This chain uses TRBV7-6 with TRBJ2-7; TRBD1 matches at 10 bases. This CDR3 region has 15 residues. The V gene's germline CDR1 is SGHVS and CDR2 FNYEAQ. The junction had 7 bases not matched to a gene; V was cut back by 3 bases and J by 5 bases. Incomplete CDR3 DNA: TGTGCCAGCAGCTTCGCAGTAGGGACAGGGGACGAG. Its protein product is CASSFAVGTGDE. In full, the CDR3 reads CASSFAVGTGDEQYF. Combining the CDR3 with reference TRBV7-6 and TRBJ2-7 gives the whole variable domain GAGVSQSPRYKVTKRGQDVALRCDPISGHVSLYWYRQALGQGPEFLTYFNYEAQQDKSGLPNDRFSAERPEGSISTLTIQRTEQRDSAMYRCASSFAVGTGDEQYFGPGTRLTVT.

The CDR3 loop is CASNRQNSGYTF. The sequenced part of the CDR3 DNA is TGTGCCAGCAACCGACAGAATAGTGGC. The V and J genes are TRBV6-2 or TRBV6-3 and TRBJ1-2; D might be TRBD1 (5 bases). The CDR3 goes on 3 residues after the read ends, and that part is filled in from the germline J gene. The ends were cut back, 7 bases at V and 7 bases at J, with 13 bases in the middle. CDR3 length equals 12 residues. The germline CDR1 and CDR2 sequences are MNHEY and SVGEGT.

Worth noting for this clone: The read comes to an end 3 residues before the CDR3 does, leaving the germline J gene to fill in the end. The V gene is TRBV18, the J gene TRBJ1-4; maybe TRBD1 (6 bases). This CDR3 comprises 14 residues. V lost 3 bases to trimming and J lost 7 bases, with 12 bases between them. Germline lookup yields CDR1 KGHSH and CDR2 LQKENI. The covered CDR3 bases are TGTGCCAGCTCACCTGGGGGGGCATCTGAAAAA. This translates into CASSPGGASEK. The CDR3 as a whole reads CASSPGGASEKLFF.

Comment on this clone: The read is 3 residues too short to cover the CDR3 end, so that end is filled in from the germline J gene. The chain has TRBV18 and TRBJ2-2; D not resolved. The V and J ends lost 3 bases and 3 bases respectively, with 11 bases between them. The length of the CDR3 is 15 residues. Germline CDR1 KGHSH, CDR2 LQKENI. The CDR3 bases that were read are TGTGCCAGCTCACCTCGCCAGGCCGACACCGGGGAG. Protein: CASSPRQADTGE. The full-length CDR3 reads as CASSPRQADTGELFF.

Concerning this clone: The read stops 3 residues short of the end of the CDR3; the missing end is completed from the germline J gene. This sequence joins TRBV7-2 and TRBJ1-1; D is uncertain. The length of the CDR3 is 15 residues. Germline loops: CDR1 SGHTA, CDR2 FQGNSA. V lost 0 bases and J lost 7, with 15 bases in between. The sequenced CDR3 bases are TGTGCCAGCAGCTTAGCGCAGTTGACTTCCAGTGAA. It translates to CASSLAQLTSSE. In full, the CDR3 is CASSLAQLTSSEAFF. The full variable domain, rest sourced from reference TRBV7-2 and TRBJ1-1, is GAGVSQSPSNKVTEKGKDVELRCDPISGHTALYWYRQSLGQGLEFLIYFQGNSAPDKSGLPSDRFSAERTGGSVSTLTIQRTQQEDSAVYLCASSLAQLTSSEAFFGQGTRLTVV.

Remarks on this clone: The CDR3 is cut off 3 residues early in the read; its end comes from the germline J gene. The chain uses TRBV30 and TRBJ2-5, with 9 bases that match TRBD1. Per germline, CDR1 GTSNPN and CDR2 SVGIG (reference sequence). J gave up 5 bases and V 7 bases, and 5 bases lay outside the gene matches. This CDR3 is built from 12 residues. CDR3 loop: CASNRGPETQYF. CDR3 bases read: TGTGCCTCGAACAGGGGGCCGGAGACC. Full variable domain (outside the CDR3, taken from reference TRBV30 and TRBJ2-5): SQTIHQWPATLVQPVGSPLSLECTVEGTSNPNLYWYRQAAGRGLQLLFYSVGIGQISSEVPQNLSASRPQDRQFILSSKKLLLSDSGFYLCASNRGPETQYFGPGTRLLVL.